These 32 T cell receptor beta chains share one sample of origin, sequenced in a study of blood T cell repertoires in COVID-19. Here immunoSEQ multiplex PCR was the method, and the copy in TCRdb shows in-frame clones only, minus some. Counted here are approximately 300,000 clones, about 93% occurring once; the ten biggest clones make up under 7%. The sample consisted of peripheral blood. The receptors come from a woman aged 30 to 39 with COVID-19, enrolled during active disease.

Turning to this clone: Other DNA sequences in the sample encode the same CDR3. The rearrangement uses TRBV6-5 and TRBJ1-2, with D possibly being TRBD1 (5 bases). The CDR3 has 15 residues. Trimming cost V 2 bases and J 0 bases, with 10 bases left between them. Germline V gene sequence: CDR1 MNHEY, CDR2 SVGAGI. The CDR3 region is CASSYSRGTNYGYTF. In nucleotides, the CDR3 is TGTGCCAGCAGTTACAGTCGGGGGACTAACTATGGCTACACCTTC.

The chain recombines TRBV7-2 with TRBJ2-7; no reliable D call. The CDR3 is made up of 13 amino acids. Germline V gene data show CDR1 as SGHTA and CDR2 as FQGNSA. V lost 8 bases to trimming and J lost 4 bases, with 15 bases between them. The CDR3: CASSPLELYEQYF. CDR3 sequence (DNA): TGTGCCAGCTCCCCATTGGAGTTATACGAGCAGTACTTC. The complete variable domain, with remaining parts taken from reference TRBV7-2 and TRBJ2-7, reads GAGVSQSPSNKVTEKGKDVELRCDPISGHTALYWYRQSLGQGLEFLIYFQGNSAPDKSGLPSDRFSAERTGGSVSTLTIQRTQQEDSAVYLCASSPLELYEQYFGPGTRLTVT.

This clone occurred a few times. This chain joins TRBV7-9 and TRBJ2-7, with 10 positions matching TRBD2. Trimming at V came to 5 bases and at J to 7 bases, leaving 11 bases not matched to a gene. The CDR3 runs to 15 residues. CDR1 and CDR2 from the germline V gene are SEHNR and FQNEAQ (reference sequence). CDR3 DNA: TGTGCCAGCAGCCGAACCCTAGCGGGAGTGGAAGAGCAGTACTTC. Translated: CASSRTLAGVEEQYF.

This clone was detected once. The chain has TRBV11-2 and TRBJ1-2; D not certain. The CDR3 length is 16 residues. V lost 3 bases and J 0 bases, leaving 14 bases between the germline ends. Germline CDR1 SGHAT, CDR2 FQNNGV. The CDR3 DNA is TGTGCCAGCAGCTTGCCCTCCATGGCGGCTAACTATGGCTACACCTTC. Its translation is CASSLPSMAANYGYTF. Variable domain in full (rest from reference TRBV11-2 and TRBJ1-2): EAGVAQSPRYKIIEKRQSVAFWCNPISGHATLYWYQQILGQGPKLLIQFQNNGVVDDSQLPKDRFSAERLKGVDSTLKIQPAKLEDSAVYLCASSLPSMAANYGYTFGSGTRLTVV.

This chain links TRBV11-3 with TRBJ2-1, with TRBD2 matching 12 bases. Unmatched junction bases numbered 11, after V lost 5 bases and J lost 12 bases. This CDR3 is built from 15 residues. Looked up from germline, CDR1 is SGHNT and CDR2 is YENEEA. CDR3 sequence reads: CASSPRTSGTGPQFF. The CDR3 coding sequence is TGTGCCAGCAGCCCTCGGACTAGCGGGACTGGGCCGCAGTTCTTC.

The chain recombines TRBV10-1 with TRBJ2-1; 8 bases fit TRBD1. The germline V gene has CDR1 WNHNN and CDR2 SYGVQD (reference sequence). V was clipped by 2 bases and J by 8 bases; unmatched bases: 17. The CDR3 spans 18 residues. Written as DNA, the CDR3 is TGCGCCAGCAGTGAGCCGAAAACAGGGGGAGGTAATTTGGATGAGCAGTTCTTC. It translates to CASSEPKTGGGNLDEQFF.

The chain couples TRBV2 to TRBJ1-5, with 8 bases identical to TRBD1. The CDR3 extends over 17 amino acids. J lost 2 bases, V lost 3 bases, and 9 bases had no gene match. Germline CDR1 SNHLY, CDR2 FYNNEI. The CDR3 DNA reads TGTGCCAGCAGTGATGCCAGGACAGGGCTCGGCAATCAGCCCCAGCATTTT. Translating it yields CASSDARTGLGNQPQHF. The full variable domain, in which reference TRBV2 and TRBJ1-5 provide the parts outside the CDR3, is EPEVTQTPSHQVTQMGQEVILRCVPISNHLYFYWYRQILGQKVEFLVSFYNNEISEKSEIFDDQFSVERPDGSNFTLKIRSTKLEDSAMYFCASSDARTGLGNQPQHFGDGTRLSIL.

This chain links TRBV5-1 with TRBJ2-1; D is unclear. The V gene's germline CDR1 is SGHRS and CDR2 YFSETQ. The CDR3 consists of 12 residues. With 3 bases removed from V and 6 bases from J, the gap between germline ends came to 7 bases. DNA for the CDR3: TGCGCCAGCAGCTCGGAGCGCAATGAGCAGTTCTTC. It translates to CASSSERNEQFF.

J is TRBJ1-1 and V is TRBV4-2; D call uncertain. This CDR3 is 17 amino acids long. Germline lookup yields CDR1 LGHNA and CDR2 YNFKEQ. V was cut by 0 bases and J by 4 bases, with 18 bases left in between. Written as DNA, the CDR3 is TGTGCCAGCAGCCAAGAGGAACACTGGGAGGTTAGCACTGAAGCTTTCTTT. This encodes CASSQEEHWEVSTEAFF.

The chain has TRBV27 and TRBJ1-1; D is uncertain. In germline, CDR1 is MNHEY, CDR2 SMNVEV (reference sequence). This CDR3 spans 15 amino acids. V lost 3 bases and J lost 4, with 15 bases in between. The chain's CDR3 is CASSFRERVGTEAFF. The CDR3 DNA is TGTGCCAGCAGTTTCCGGGAGAGAGTCGGCACTGAAGCTTTCTTT.

The chain uses TRBV30 and TRBJ1-4; D remains ambiguous. Germline V gene data show CDR1 as GTSNPN and CDR2 as SVGIG (reference sequence). Trimming removed 2 bases from V and 7 bases from J, with 17 bases in between. There are 15 residues in the CDR3. CDR3 DNA: TGTGCCTGGAGTTACGGGCCGGCTAGCGGTGAAAAACTGTTTTTT. It specifies CAWSYGPASGEKLFF. Looking up the rest from reference TRBV30 and TRBJ1-4 gives the full variable domain: SQTIHQWPATLVQPVGSPLSLECTVEGTSNPNLYWYRQAAGRGLQLLFYSVGIGQISSEVPQNLSASRPQDRQFILSSKKLLLSDSGFYLCAWSYGPASGEKLFFGSGTQLSVL.

This clone was seen once. The chain joins TRBV18 to TRBJ2-1; D perhaps matches TRBD1 (6 bases). V was shortened by 6 bases and J by 5 bases, with 17 bases between the two germline ends. CDR1 and CDR2 (germline): KGHSH, LQKENI. The CDR3 consists of 15 residues. The CDR3, as DNA: TGTGCCAGCTCCCTCACTACAACAGGGAACAATGAGCAGTTCTTC. It specifies CASSLTTTGNNEQFF. Full variable domain (outside the CDR3, taken from reference TRBV18 and TRBJ2-1): NAGVMQNPRHLVRRRGQEARLRCSPMKGHSHVYWYRQLPEEGLKFMVYLQKENIIDESGMPKERFSAEFPKEGPSILRIQQVVRGDSAAYFCASSLTTTGNNEQFFGPGTRLTVL.

V and J are TRBV28 and TRBJ1-5; no clear D. This CDR3 has 15 amino acids. The germline gives CDR1 MDHEN, CDR2 SYDVKM. V dropped 3 bases and J dropped 5 bases, with 14 bases sitting between them. The CDR3 DNA reads as TGTGCCAGCAGTTTGGTAAGCGCCCCTCATCAGCCCCAGCATTTT. This encodes CASSLVSAPHQPQHF.

The chain couples TRBV18 to TRBJ2-3; 9 bases fit TRBD1. The CDR3 covers 16 residues. V trimming: 3 bases; J trimming: 4 bases; junction bases outside the gene matches: 8. Germline CDR1 KGHSH, CDR2 LQKENI. CDR3 DNA: TGTGCCAGCTCACCTCCTTCCGGGACAGGGTCAGATACGCAGTATTTT. This gives the protein CASSPPSGTGSDTQYF.

The CDR3 nucleotides are TGTGCCAGCAGGACTAGCGGAAACTACGAGCAGTACTTC. Its protein product is CASRTSGNYEQYF. This chain links TRBV25-1 with TRBJ2-7, with 9 positions matching TRBD2. This CDR3 has 13 residues. Germline V gene data show CDR1 as MGHDK and CDR2 as SYGVNS. V shed 6 bases, J shed 3 bases, and the junction held 3 bases outside the gene matches.

The V gene is TRBV29-1, the J gene TRBJ1-2; D is uncertain. Per the germline V gene, CDR1 is SQVTM and CDR2 is ANQGSEA. The V and J ends lost 0 bases and 6 bases respectively, with 11 bases between them. The CDR3 spans 13 residues. CDR3 DNA: TGCAGCGTTGAAGATTGGGCAGCAAATGGCTACACCTTC. This sequence encodes CSVEDWAANGYTF.

This sequence joins TRBV18 and TRBJ1-1; 11 positions match TRBD1. After removal of 3 bases from V and 1 base from J, the junction contained 4 bases not matched to a gene. This CDR3 is built from 16 residues. In germline, CDR1 is KGHSH, CDR2 LQKENI. CDR3 nucleotide sequence: TGTGCCAGCTCACCGGGGACAGGGGGTTCGAACACTGAAGCTTTCTTT. It encodes CASSPGTGGSNTEAFF.

The V and J genes are TRBV3-1 (or the pseudogene TRBV3-2) and TRBJ2-3; no firm D call. Germline V gives CDR1 LGHDT, CDR2 YNNKEL (reference sequence). Trimming removed 5 bases from V and 0 bases from J, with 9 bases in between. The CDR3 contains 14 residues. The CDR3 sequence: CASSITTSTDTQYF. CDR3 DNA: TGTGCCAGCAGCATCACCACTAGCACAGATACGCAGTATTTT.

The rearrangement uses TRBV24-1 and TRBJ2-3, with a tentative D call TRBD1 (5 bases). The CDR3 has 12 residues. Germline lookup yields CDR1 KGHDR and CDR2 SFDVKD. V lost 10 bases and J 0 bases, leaving 7 bases between the germline ends. The CDR3 protein is CATQASTDTQYF. In DNA form, the CDR3 reads TGTGCCACACAGGCTAGCACAGATACGCAGTATTTT.

The gene calls are TRBV2 and TRBJ2-1; a weak D match, TRBD2 (5 bases). V lost 10 bases, J lost 15 bases, and 22 bases lay in between. Germline V gene lookup returns CDR1 SNHLY and CDR2 FYNNEI. The CDR3 is 12 amino acids. CDR3 loop: CATLEVAGRPFF. In DNA, the CDR3 is TGTGCCACCCTGGAAGTAGCTGGGAGACCGTTCTTC.

This sequence joins TRBV2 and TRBJ2-6; 7 nucleotides agree with TRBD1. The CDR3 totals 15 residues. Trimming removed 6 bases from V and 1 base from J; junction bases left unmatched: 3. The V gene's germline CDR1 is SNHLY and CDR2 FYNNEI. In nucleotides, the CDR3 is TGTGCCAGCAGCCAGACAGGGTCTGGGGCCAACGTCCTGACTTTC. This codes for CASSQTGSGANVLTF.

This rearrangement joins TRBV7-2 to TRBJ2-2; the match to TRBD2 covers 9 bases. Germline V CDR1 and CDR2: SGHTA, FQGNSA. J was trimmed by 3 bases and V by 1 base; bases with no gene match: 6. This CDR3 is 17 amino acids long. CDR3 sequence reads: CASSLDVLAGYTGELFF. The CDR3 coding sequence is TGTGCCAGCAGCTTAGATGTACTAGCGGGCTACACCGGGGAGCTGTTTTTT.

The count of this clone is one. The chain uses TRBV4-1 and TRBJ1-5, with D hard to call. Trimming removed 1 base from V and 0 bases from J, with 7 bases in between. This CDR3 comprises 15 residues. The germline V gene has CDR1 MGHRA and CDR2 YSYEKL. The CDR3 protein is CASSQGTASNQPQHF. DNA of the CDR3: TGCGCCAGCAGCCAAGGCACAGCTAGCAATCAGCCCCAGCATTTT.

This chain uses TRBV28 with TRBJ2-1; unclear D gene. CDR1 and CDR2 (germline): MDHEN, SYDVKM. The CDR3 has 11 residues. V was cut by 1 base and J by 7 bases, with 2 bases left in between. The DNA of the CDR3 is TGTGCCAGCAGTTTATCTAATGAGCAGTTCTTC. Its translation is CASSLSNEQFF.

V is TRBV4-1 and J is TRBJ2-7, with D perhaps matching TRBD2 (6 bases). Per germline, CDR1 MGHRA and CDR2 YSYEKL. The CDR3 is made up of 14 amino acids. V lost 0 bases and J 5 bases, leaving 11 bases between the germline ends. CDR3 sequence reads: CASSQDSRENEQYF. The DNA for the CDR3 is TGCGCCAGCAGCCAAGATTCTCGGGAGAACGAGCAGTACTTC.

This clone occurred a few times. The chain carries TRBV19 and TRBJ2-7; TRBD1 matches at 10 bases. V lost 5 bases and J lost 2; bases outside the gene matches: 6. This CDR3 has 15 amino acids. CDR1 LNHDA and CDR2 SQIVND come from the germline V gene (reference sequence). For the CDR3, the DNA is TGTGCCAGTAGTGCACGACAGGGGGCTACCTACGAGCAGTACTTC. This encodes CASSARQGATYEQYF.

This rearrangement joins TRBV28 to TRBJ2-2; D perhaps matches TRBD2 (6 bases). The germline V gene has CDR1 MDHEN and CDR2 SYDVKM. This CDR3 region has 15 residues. The V end was cut by 3 bases, the J end by 5 bases, with 13 bases between. CDR3 nucleotides: TGTGCCAGCAGTTTTTTGCGGGGTTTAACCGGGGAGCTGTTTTTT. It encodes CASSFLRGLTGELFF.

This chain connects TRBV7-3 to TRBJ2-1, with 10 bases lining up with TRBD2. The CDR3 runs to 15 residues. V was pared by 5 bases and J by 7 bases, with 8 bases of the junction left unmatched. Germline CDR1 and CDR2: SGHTA and FQGTGA. CDR3 bases: TGTGCCAGCAGCCTAGGAGCGGGAGGGCCGAATGAGCAGTTCTTC. Translation gives CASSLGAGGPNEQFF.

This clone was seen a single time. V gene TRBV6-5 combines with J gene TRBJ2-3; TRBD2 matches 12 bases. The CDR3 sequence is 15 residues long. After removal of 6 bases from V and 8 bases from J, the junction contained 9 bases not matched to a gene. Germline V lookup: CDR1 MNHEY, CDR2 SVGAGI. The CDR3 reads CASRRLAGAGGTQYF. The CDR3 DNA reads TGTGCCAGCAGACGACTAGCGGGGGCTGGCGGTACGCAGTATTTT.

The rearrangement joins TRBV7-2 to TRBJ2-3, with D possibly being TRBD2 (5 bases). The CDR3 runs to 17 residues. With 3 bases removed from V and 0 bases from J, the gap between germline ends came to 16 bases. Germline V gives CDR1 SGHTA, CDR2 FQGNSA. CDR3 amino acids: CASSFVRVATSTDTQYF. CDR3 bases: TGTGCCAGCAGCTTCGTGCGGGTAGCGACTAGCACAGATACGCAGTATTTT.

The chain has TRBV28 and TRBJ1-5; 7 nucleotides line up with TRBD1. V gave up 6 bases and J gave up 3 bases; unmatched junction bases: 8. This CDR3 is built from 15 residues. Germline lookup yields CDR1 MDHEN and CDR2 SYDVKM. The CDR3 sequence: CASRRQGPNNQPQHF. The CDR3 bases are TGTGCCAGCAGACGACAGGGCCCGAACAATCAGCCCCAGCATTTT.

The V and J genes are TRBV28 and TRBJ1-6, with D hard to call. The CDR3 runs 14 residues. The germline gives CDR1 MDHEN, CDR2 SYDVKM. The ends were cut back, 2 bases at V and 7 bases at J, with 9 bases in the middle. The CDR3 protein is CASSLRHWNSPLHF. The CDR3 DNA reads as TGTGCCAGCAGTTTAAGACACTGGAATTCACCCCTCCACTTT.